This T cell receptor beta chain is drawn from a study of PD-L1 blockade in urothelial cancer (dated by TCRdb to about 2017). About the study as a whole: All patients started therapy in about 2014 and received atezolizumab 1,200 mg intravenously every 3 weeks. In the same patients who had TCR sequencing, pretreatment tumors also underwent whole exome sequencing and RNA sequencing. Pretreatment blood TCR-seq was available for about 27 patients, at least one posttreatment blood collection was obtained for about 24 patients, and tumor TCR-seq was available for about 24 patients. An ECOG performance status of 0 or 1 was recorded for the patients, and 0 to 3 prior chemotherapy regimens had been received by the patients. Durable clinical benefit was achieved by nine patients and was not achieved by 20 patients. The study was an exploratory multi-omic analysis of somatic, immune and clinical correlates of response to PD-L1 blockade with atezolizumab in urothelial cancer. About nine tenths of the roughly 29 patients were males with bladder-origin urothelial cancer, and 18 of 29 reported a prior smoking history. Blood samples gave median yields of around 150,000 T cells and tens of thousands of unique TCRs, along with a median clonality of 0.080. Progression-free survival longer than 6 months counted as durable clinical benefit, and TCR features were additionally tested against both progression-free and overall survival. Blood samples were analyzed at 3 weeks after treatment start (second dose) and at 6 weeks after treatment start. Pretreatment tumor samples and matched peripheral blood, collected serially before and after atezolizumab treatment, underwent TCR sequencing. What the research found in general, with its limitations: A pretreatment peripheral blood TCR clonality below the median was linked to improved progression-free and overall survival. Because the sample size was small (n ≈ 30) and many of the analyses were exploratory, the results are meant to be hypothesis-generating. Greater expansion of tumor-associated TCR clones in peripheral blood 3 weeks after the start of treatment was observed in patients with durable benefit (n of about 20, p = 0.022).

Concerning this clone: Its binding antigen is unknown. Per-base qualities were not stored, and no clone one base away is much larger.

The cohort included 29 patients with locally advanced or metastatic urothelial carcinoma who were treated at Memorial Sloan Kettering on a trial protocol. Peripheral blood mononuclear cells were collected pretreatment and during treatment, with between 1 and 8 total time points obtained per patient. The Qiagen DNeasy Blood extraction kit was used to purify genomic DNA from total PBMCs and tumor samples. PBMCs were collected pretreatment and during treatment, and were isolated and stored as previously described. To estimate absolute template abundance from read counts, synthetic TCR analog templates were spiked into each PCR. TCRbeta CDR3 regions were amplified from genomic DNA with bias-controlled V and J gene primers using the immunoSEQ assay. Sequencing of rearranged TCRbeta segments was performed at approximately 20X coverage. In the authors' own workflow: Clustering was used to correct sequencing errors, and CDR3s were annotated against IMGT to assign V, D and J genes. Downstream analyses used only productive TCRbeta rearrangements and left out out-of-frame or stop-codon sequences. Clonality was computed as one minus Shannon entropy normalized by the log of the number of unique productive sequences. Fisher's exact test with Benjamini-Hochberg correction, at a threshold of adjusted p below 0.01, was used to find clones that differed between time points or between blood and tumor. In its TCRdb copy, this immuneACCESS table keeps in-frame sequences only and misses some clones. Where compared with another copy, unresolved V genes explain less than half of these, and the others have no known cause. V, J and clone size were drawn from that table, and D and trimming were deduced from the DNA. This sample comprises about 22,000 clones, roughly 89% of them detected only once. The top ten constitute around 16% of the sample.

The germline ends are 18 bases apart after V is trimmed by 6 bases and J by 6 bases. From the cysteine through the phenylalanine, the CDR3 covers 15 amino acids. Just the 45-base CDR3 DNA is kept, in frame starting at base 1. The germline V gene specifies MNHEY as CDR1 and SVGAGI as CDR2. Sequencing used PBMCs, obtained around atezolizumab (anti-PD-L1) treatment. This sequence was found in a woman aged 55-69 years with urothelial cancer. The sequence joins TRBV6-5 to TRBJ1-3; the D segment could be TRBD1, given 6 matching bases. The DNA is TGTGCCAGCAGCACAGGGTATAGAGCGAAAAACACCATATATTTT. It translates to CASSTGYRAKNTIYF.